This T cell receptor beta chain is drawn from a study of blood T cell repertoires in COVID-19. As for the study in general: Specimens from acute and convalescent COVID-19 originated in the United States, Italy and Spain.

The V end lost 7 bases, the J end lost 7 bases, and 14 bases lay between the germline ends. This CDR3 contains 12 residues. Germline V lookup: CDR1 MDHEN, CDR2 SYDVKM. In the original processing: From reference gene primer amplification, estimates of nucleated cell counts were derived. Sequencing was performed with immunoSEQ multiplex PCR; in TCRdb, only in-frame clones are kept and a portion is missing. V, J and clone size are taken as reported in that table, and D and trimming were inferred from the DNA itself. This sample has 140,000 to 150,000 clones; roughly 86% occur once, and the top ten carry approximately 0.95%.

The genes are TRBV28 and TRBJ2-7; D gene uncertain. This TCR came from a woman aged 45-65 years with acute or convalescent COVID-19. Sequenced sample: peripheral blood. CDR3 loop: CASKSLVREQYF. The CDR3 coding sequence is TGTGCCAGCAAGAGTTTGGTGAGGGAGCAGTACTTC.